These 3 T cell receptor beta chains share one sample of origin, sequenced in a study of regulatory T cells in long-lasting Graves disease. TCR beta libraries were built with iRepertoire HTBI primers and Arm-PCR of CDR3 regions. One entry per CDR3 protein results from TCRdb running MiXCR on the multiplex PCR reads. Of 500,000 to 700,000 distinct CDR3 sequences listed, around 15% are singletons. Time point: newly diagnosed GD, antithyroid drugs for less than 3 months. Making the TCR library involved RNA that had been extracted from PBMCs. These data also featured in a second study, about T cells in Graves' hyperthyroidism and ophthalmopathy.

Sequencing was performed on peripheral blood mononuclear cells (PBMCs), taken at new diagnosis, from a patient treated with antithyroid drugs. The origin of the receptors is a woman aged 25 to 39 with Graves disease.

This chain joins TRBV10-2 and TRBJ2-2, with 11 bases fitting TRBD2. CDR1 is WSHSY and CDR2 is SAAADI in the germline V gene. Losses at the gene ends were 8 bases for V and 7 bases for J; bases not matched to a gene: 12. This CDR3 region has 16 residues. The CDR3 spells CASGGTSGRMGGELFF. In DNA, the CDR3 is TGCGCCAGCGGAGGAACTAGCGGGAGAATGGGCGGGGAGCTGTTTTTT.

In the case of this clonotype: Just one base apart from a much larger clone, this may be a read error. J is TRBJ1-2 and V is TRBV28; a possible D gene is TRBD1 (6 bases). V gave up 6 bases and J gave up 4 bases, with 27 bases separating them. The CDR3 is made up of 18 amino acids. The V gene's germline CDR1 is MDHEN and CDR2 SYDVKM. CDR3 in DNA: TGTGCCAGCAGGGTGGGGACATTAAATTCAATAAACCCCTATGGCTACACCTTC. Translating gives CASRVGTLNSINPYGYTF.

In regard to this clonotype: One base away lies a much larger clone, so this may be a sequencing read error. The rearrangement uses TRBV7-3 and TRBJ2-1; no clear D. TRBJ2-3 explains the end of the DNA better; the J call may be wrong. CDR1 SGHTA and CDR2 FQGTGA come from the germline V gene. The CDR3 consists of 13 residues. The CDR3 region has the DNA TGTGCCAGCAGCTTAACGATCACAGATATGCAGTATTTT. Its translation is CASSLTITDMQYF.